The text below deals with one TCR beta chain. Its antigen remains unknown. Some clones are missing from TCRdb's copy, which holds only in-frame ones; the method was immunoSEQ multiplex PCR. The sample comprises around 86,000 clones, approximately 86% of which are singletons, and 20% to 25% rests with the top ten. Specified time point: blood 2 weeks post-SBRT. The treatment was: 15 Gy SBRT to primary tumor, nephrectomy 4 weeks later. These data belong to a study of radiation and T cells in renal cell carcinoma. Regarding the study as a whole: In blood, top tumor clones expanded by 2 weeks, shrinking by 4.

The material sequenced was blood, taken from a patient whose treatment included radiotherapy and nephrectomy. The sequence was obtained from a woman between 45 and 60 years old with renal cell carcinoma.

CDR3 protein: CASSKEGNTEAFF. CDR3 nucleotides: TGTGCCAGCAGTAAGGAGGGGAACACTGAAGCTTTCTTT. V and J are TRBV7-9 and TRBJ1-1; D uncertain. Germline V CDR1 and CDR2: SEHNR, FQNEAQ (reference sequence). Trimming cost V 6 bases and J 1 base, with 9 bases left between them. The length of the CDR3 is 13 residues.